The 2 T cell receptor beta chains reported below all come from one sample, sequenced in a study of T cells after yellow fever vaccination. TCRdb itself ran the 5' RACE reads through MiXCR, one entry per CDR3 protein. The data show about 300,000 distinct CDR3 sequences, 4% seen once. The sequenced sample was PBMCs, obtained 5 days after the yellow fever booster vaccination. The receptor source for this set is a man in his late teens or twenties who received the YFV17D yellow fever vaccine.

This clonotype was counted between two and nine times. J is TRBJ2-5 and V is TRBV28, with D perhaps matching TRBD2 (7 bases). CDR1 MDHEN and CDR2 SYDVKM come from the germline V gene. Trimming shortened V by 7 bases and J by 5 bases, and 20 bases separated the two germline ends. This CDR3 spans 15 amino acids. The CDR3 sequence is CASTPGGLRGETQYF. CDR3 sequence (DNA): TGTGCCAGCACCCCGGGGGGCCTCCGGGGGGAGACCCAGTACTTC.

This clonotype has ten or more counts. The final CDR3 position lacks the conserved phenylalanine or tryptophan, pointing to a likely read error. The DNA is left out, because the CDR3 cannot be placed on it with certainty; the CDR3 is given as TCRdb lists it. The chain has TRBV5-1 and TRBJ2-1. Per the germline V gene, CDR1 is SGHRS and CDR2 is YFSETQ. The CDR3 is 13 amino acids in total, end residues counted. CDR3 sequence reads: CASSLAETESSSS.